This passage covers 32 T cell receptor beta chains from one sample sequenced in a study of metastatic and nonmetastatic thyroid tumors. Before thyroid surgery, none of the patients had received any treatment. From the PCR reads, TCRdb re-called clones with MiXCR. The sample carries 20,000 to 30,000 clones, around a fifth recorded once. The sample taken for sequencing was blood. The source is a male donor with papillary thyroid cancer or a benign thyroid nodule (not recorded which). Some clones in this sample may be carry-over from other donors' samples.

This chain joins TRBV10-3 and TRBJ2-7, with D maybe TRBD1 (6 bases). Germline V gene data show CDR1 as ENHRY and CDR2 as SYGVKD. V gave up 11 bases and J gave up 5 bases, with 16 bases separating them. CDR3 size: 12 residues. CDR3 bases: TGTGCCCTAGGGGGACCCATGGACGAGCAGTACTTC. Amino acid sequence: CALGGPMDEQYF.

This clone was recorded at least ten times. The CDR3 spells CASSISGTTTGELFF. The DNA for the CDR3 is TGTGCCAGCAGCATATCCGGGACTACGACCGGGGAGCTGTTTTTT. The chain joins TRBV9 to TRBJ2-2; 7 bases match TRBD2. Germline lookup yields CDR1 SGDLS and CDR2 YYNGEE. V dropped 4 bases and J dropped 5; count of bases not matched to a gene: 8. The CDR3 loop spans 15 amino acids.

In its sample, this clone is medium-sized. The chain couples TRBV2 to TRBJ2-7; D may be TRBD2 (7 bases). The V end lost 5 bases, the J end lost 1 base, and 9 bases lay between the germline ends. The CDR3 contains 13 residues. Germline V gene data show CDR1 as SNHLY and CDR2 as FYNNEI. The CDR3 spells CASSKGGSYEQYF. CDR3 sequence (DNA): TGTGCCAGCAGTAAGGGGGGGTCCTACGAGCAGTACTTC.

By share, this clone ranks as medium-sized (0.01 to 0.1%). The V gene is TRBV12-3 or TRBV12-4, the J gene TRBJ2-7, with D unclear. The CDR3 loop spans 13 amino acids. V was cut by 4 bases and J by 5 bases, with 12 bases left in between. As DNA, the CDR3 is TGTGCCAGCAGTTACGTCGGTTCCCACGAGCAGTACTTC. Protein: CASSYVGSHEQYF.

This clone was seen more than once but under ten times. The chain recombines TRBV6-1 with TRBJ1-5; D remains unclear. The CDR3 covers 13 residues. V lost 5 bases to trimming and J lost 0 bases, with 5 bases between them. Germline CDR1 reads MNHNS; CDR2 reads SASEGT. Here the CDR3 reads CASSPYSNQPQHF. CDR3 in DNA: TGTGCCAGCAGTCCTTATAGCAATCAGCCCCAGCATTTT.

This clone was found a few times. The J gene is TRBJ1-5, the V gene TRBV28; D ambiguous. Trimming removed 7 bases at V and 7 bases at J, with 17 bases between. The CDR3 runs 14 residues. The germline V gene has CDR1 MDHEN and CDR2 SYDVKM. CDR3 sequence (DNA): TGTGCCAGCATTTTCCCGGGGATAGTCCAGCCCCAGCATTTT. Encoded protein: CASIFPGIVQPQHF. Combining the CDR3 with reference TRBV28 and TRBJ1-5 gives the whole variable domain DVKVTQSSRYLVKRTGEKVFLECVQDMDHENMFWYRQDPGLGLRLIYFSYDVKMKEKGDIPEGYSVSREKKERFSLILESASTNQTSMYLCASIFPGIVQPQHFGDGTRLSIL.

The rearrangement joins TRBV11-3 to TRBJ1-1; the D gene is possibly TRBD1 (5 bases). With 3 bases removed from V and 5 bases from J, the gap between germline ends came to 10 bases. CDR3 size: 13 residues. Germline V gene sequence: CDR1 SGHNT, CDR2 YENEEA. In nucleotides, the CDR3 is TGTGCCAGCAGCTTCGGGGGGTGGACTGAAGCTTTCTTT. Its protein product is CASSFGGWTEAFF. Combining the CDR3 with reference TRBV11-3 and TRBJ1-1 gives the whole variable domain EAGVVQSPRYKIIEKKQPVAFWCNPISGHNTLYWYLQNLGQGPELLIRYENEEAVDDSQLPKDRFSAERLKGVDSTLKIQPAELGDSAVYLCASSFGGWTEAFFGQGTRLTVV.

In its sample, this clone ranks as medium-sized. This chain joins TRBV2 and TRBJ2-1; D is unclear. The CDR3 is 14 amino acids. Germline V gene sequence: CDR1 SNHLY, CDR2 FYNNEI. Trimming pared 7 bases from V and 0 bases from J, leaving 10 bases between. The CDR3 loop reads CASKVTVSYNEQFF. CDR3 DNA: TGTGCCAGCAAGGTTACCGTCTCCTACAATGAGCAGTTCTTC.

Regarding this clone: Germline is not matched at one junction end, which may reflect a read error. The rearrangement uses TRBV7-8 and TRBJ1-5; D remains unclear. The CDR3 has 14 amino acids. CDR1 is SGHVS, CDR2 FQNEAQ, per germline. The CDR3 DNA reads TGTGCCAGCAACTTAGCCGGGATCGGGCAGCCCCAGCATTTT. Translated: CASNLAGIGQPQHF.

This clone is labeled medium-sized. V usage is TRBV7-9 and J usage is TRBJ2-7; D might be TRBD1 or TRBD2, each matching 6 bases. The V gene's germline CDR1 is SEHNR and CDR2 FQNEAQ (reference sequence). The CDR3 is 15 residues long. V shed 0 bases and J shed 2 bases, with 11 bases lying between them. CDR3 residues: CASSLAGGSTYEQYF. The DNA of the CDR3 is TGTGCCAGCAGCTTAGCAGGGGGGTCCACCTACGAGCAGTACTTC.

This clone was counted at least ten times. CDR3 residues: CASSWTLGEKLFF. The CDR3 bases are TGTGCCAGTAGTTGGACATTGGGGGAAAAACTGTTTTTT. The gene calls are TRBV19 and TRBJ1-4, with D maybe TRBD1 (5 bases). From germline, CDR1 is LNHDA and CDR2 SQIVND (reference sequence). V was shortened by 5 bases and J by 8 bases, with 12 bases between the two germline ends. There are 13 residues in the CDR3.

CDR3 DNA sequence: TGTGCCAGCAGCCCCGGGGAGGGGTGGGAGACCCAGTACTTC. Its translation: CASSPGEGWETQYF. V and J are TRBV6-1 and TRBJ2-5; 7 bases align to TRBD2. V dropped 6 bases and J dropped 5; count of bases not matched to a gene: 9. The length of the CDR3 is 14 residues. Germline CDR1 is MNHNS and CDR2 is SASEGT.

This clone has ten or more counts. The chain joins TRBV20-1 to TRBJ2-7; 9 bases agree with TRBD2. Losses at the gene ends were 3 bases for V and 0 bases for J; bases not matched to a gene: 21. This CDR3 is 20 amino acids long. CDR1 and CDR2 (germline): DFQATT, SNEGSKA (reference sequence). CDR3 in amino acids: CSASEVYSRSAGGYSYEQYF. The CDR3 bases are TGCAGTGCTAGCGAAGTTTATAGCCGTTCAGCGGGAGGATACTCCTACGAGCAGTACTTC.

This chain links TRBV14 with TRBJ2-1; the D gene is possibly TRBD2 (6 bases). V was trimmed by 5 bases and J by 0 bases, leaving 14 bases between them. CDR1 SGHDN and CDR2 FVKESK come from the germline V gene. This CDR3 comprises 16 residues. CDR3 residues: CASSDMGGVSYNEQFF. The CDR3 DNA reads as TGTGCCAGCAGCGACATGGGGGGAGTCTCCTACAATGAGCAGTTCTTC.

This clone was found a few times. This may be a read error: a much more frequent sequence differs by one nucleotide. The chain joins TRBV10-1 to TRBJ2-5, with D perhaps matching TRBD2 (5 bases). The CDR3 sequence is 14 residues long. Germline CDR1 WNHNN, CDR2 SYGVQD (reference sequence). The CDR3 DNA reads as TGCGCCGGCAGTGTGCCGGCGGGCCAAGAGACCCAGTACTTC. It encodes CAGSVPAGQETQYF.

This clone was seen a handful of times. This sequence joins TRBV6-1 and TRBJ2-7; D possibly matches TRBD1 or TRBD2 (5 bases each). V lost 6 bases, J lost 6 bases, and 21 bases lay in between. This CDR3 comprises 15 residues. Germline values: CDR1 MNHNS, CDR2 SASEGT. CDR3 amino acids: CASRLRGPSGGEQYF. The DNA of the CDR3 is TGTGCCAGCAGGCTCCGGGGACCTTCTGGAGGCGAGCAGTACTTC.

This clone was recorded many times. CDR3 nucleotides: TGTGCCAGCAGCTTAGGAAGCGGACAGGGGCTCAATGAGCAGTTCTTC. Its translation is CASSLGSGQGLNEQFF. The chain links TRBV7-2 to TRBJ2-1, with 9 bases identical to TRBD1. Germline-derived CDR1 and CDR2 are SGHTA and FQGNSA. The CDR3 spans 16 residues. V lost 1 base, J lost 6 bases, and 7 bases stayed unmatched.

This clone is medium-sized (0.01 to 0.1%) by share. The chain carries TRBV27 and TRBJ2-1; 8 bases are shared with TRBD1. Germline CDR1 and CDR2: MNHEY and SMNVEV (reference sequence). The CDR3 has 12 residues. The V and J ends lost 7 bases and 5 bases, in that order; junction bases with no gene match: 1. CDR3 protein: CASTGGNNEQFF. In DNA form, the CDR3 reads TGTGCCAGCACAGGGGGCAACAATGAGCAGTTCTTC.

The chain employs TRBV5-8 and TRBJ1-4, with 7 bases that match TRBD1. CDR3 length: 14 residues. V gave up 2 bases and J gave up 4 bases; unmatched junction bases: 2. Germline V gene sequence: CDR1 SGHTS, CDR2 YDEGEE. The CDR3 nucleotides read TGTGCCAGCAGCTTAGGACAGGATAATGAAAAACTGTTTTTT. This gives the protein CASSLGQDNEKLFF.

This clone rates as medium-sized. The V gene is TRBV2, the J gene TRBJ2-2; D ambiguous. V lost 0 bases and J 6 bases, leaving 8 bases between the germline ends. The CDR3 has 14 amino acids. CDR1 and CDR2 (germline): SNHLY, FYNNEI. The CDR3 protein is CASSEAYKAGELFF. CDR3 coding DNA: TGTGCCAGCAGTGAAGCGTACAAGGCCGGGGAGCTGTTTTTT. The whole variable domain, remainder taken from reference TRBV2 and TRBJ2-2, is EPEVTQTPSHQVTQMGQEVILRCVPISNHLYFYWYRQILGQKVEFLVSFYNNEISEKSEIFDDQFSVERPDGSNFTLKIRSTKLEDSAMYFCASSEAYKAGELFFGEGSRLTVL.

This clone was seen only a few times. The rearrangement joins TRBV6-1 to TRBJ2-7; TRBD2 matches 8 bases. After removal of 4 bases from V and 3 bases from J, the junction contained 5 bases not matched to a gene. Per germline, CDR1 MNHNS and CDR2 SASEGT. The CDR3 spans 14 residues. Written as DNA, the CDR3 is TGTGCCAGCAGTGGACTAGCGAGCTTCTACGAGCAGTACTTC. Its translation is CASSGLASFYEQYF.

Points on this clone: This sample includes further DNA sequences coding for the same CDR3. J is TRBJ2-3 and V is TRBV5-1, with 7 bases lining up with TRBD2. The CDR3 runs 16 residues. V was pared by 4 bases and J by 0 bases, with 8 bases of the junction left unmatched. The germline V gene encodes CDR1 SGHRS and CDR2 YFSETQ. This CDR3 is CASSTALAASTDTQYF. The CDR3 nucleotides are TGCGCCAGCAGCACAGCCCTAGCGGCAAGCACAGATACGCAGTATTTT. The full variable domain, in which reference TRBV5-1 and TRBJ2-3 provide the parts outside the CDR3, is KAGVTQTPRYLIKTRGQQVTLSCSPISGHRSVSWYQQTPGQGLQFLFEYFSETQRNKGNFPGRFSGRQFSNSRSEMNVSTLELGDSALYLCASSTALAASTDTQYFGPGTRLTVL.

By its share, this clone is medium-sized. This chain uses TRBV27 with TRBJ2-1, with 9 bases fitting TRBD1. Germline trimming cut 5 bases from V and 6 bases from J; bases unmatched to any gene: 11. Germline V lookup: CDR1 MNHEY, CDR2 SMNVEV (reference sequence). This CDR3 comprises 16 residues. CDR3: CASSPNWDRAPNEQFF. In DNA, the CDR3 is TGTGCCAGCAGTCCCAATTGGGACAGGGCTCCCAATGAGCAGTTCTTC.

This clone counts as medium-sized. This chain joins TRBV2 and TRBJ1-2; D unresolved. The CDR3 consists of 11 residues. The V and J ends lost 2 bases and 7 bases respectively, with 5 bases between them. Germline assignment: CDR1 SNHLY and CDR2 FYNNEI. The CDR3 sequence is CASSERGGYTF. The CDR3 nucleotides are TGTGCCAGCAGTGAACGAGGTGGCTACACCTTC.

This clone is deemed medium-sized. This rearrangement joins TRBV19 to TRBJ2-5; D is perhaps TRBD1 (6 bases). Trimming left V 7 bases short and J 5 bases short, with 14 bases between. The CDR3 totals 13 residues. Germline CDR1 reads LNHDA; CDR2 reads SQIVND (reference sequence). CDR3 loop: CASTSGVRETQYF. In DNA, the CDR3 is TGTGCCAGTACGTCAGGGGTCCGGGAGACCCAGTACTTC.

The V gene is TRBV27, the J gene TRBJ1-1, with D hard to call. CDR1 and CDR2 from the germline V gene are MNHEY and SMNVEV (reference sequence). V lost 8 bases to trimming and J lost 9 bases, with 13 bases between them. This CDR3 spans 11 amino acids. CDR3: CASREAGKAFF. CDR3 bases: TGTGCCAGCCGGGAGGCGGGGAAAGCTTTCTTT.

The chain couples TRBV5-1 to TRBJ2-7; 9 bases fit TRBD1. The CDR3 length is 14 residues. J gave up 3 bases and V 4 bases, and 5 bases lay outside the gene matches. CDR1 is SGHRS and CDR2 is YFSETQ in the germline V gene. The CDR3, as DNA: TGCGCCAGCAGCCCCCCGGGACAGGGCTACGAGCAGTACTTC. It is translated as CASSPPGQGYEQYF.

The chain couples TRBV11-2 to TRBJ2-3; no clear D. Germline-derived CDR1 and CDR2 are SGHAT and FQNNGV. CDR3 length: 18 amino acids. Trimming removed 5 bases from V and 2 bases from J, with 23 bases in between. CDR3 sequence: CASSLLRVRRSSTDTQYF. CDR3 DNA: TGTGCCAGCAGCCTATTAAGGGTTCGGCGGTCATCCACAGATACGCAGTATTTT.

This clone was seen ten or more times. V and J are TRBV11-2 and TRBJ2-7; no firm D call. Germline CDR1 SGHAT, CDR2 FQNNGV. The CDR3 is 14 amino acids. Trimming removed 1 base from V and 3 bases from J, with 10 bases in between. The CDR3 is CASSLGASNYEQYF. CDR3 coding DNA: TGTGCCAGCAGCTTAGGAGCCTCGAACTACGAGCAGTACTTC.

This clone is labeled as medium-sized (0.01 to 0.1%). The genes are TRBV28 and TRBJ2-7; 8 bases are shared with TRBD2. Trimming cost V 3 bases and J 4 bases; bases outside gene matches: 5. Germline CDR1 is MDHEN and CDR2 is SYDVKM. There are 14 residues in the CDR3. CDR3 bases: TGTGCCAGCAGTTTCGCTAGCGGGCCTTACGAGCAGTACTTC. This translates into CASSFASGPYEQYF.

The V call is TRBV5-1, the J call TRBJ1-1, with D hard to call. The CDR3 has 15 amino acids. V was clipped by 1 base and J by 1 base, with 11 bases between them. Germline V gene sequence: CDR1 SGHRS, CDR2 YFSETQ. CDR3 nucleotide sequence: TGCGCCAGCAGCTTGAACGGTCCCGGGAACACTGAAGCTTTCTTT. Encoded protein: CASSLNGPGNTEAFF.

The sample holds many counts of this clone. The J gene is TRBJ2-5, the V gene TRBV20-1, with 9 bases identical to TRBD2. Trimming removed 8 bases from V and 4 bases from J; junction bases left unmatched: 11. The CDR3 loop spans 14 amino acids. Looked up from germline, CDR1 is DFQATT and CDR2 is SNEGSKA (reference sequence). CDR3 region: CSTLWREGGETQYF. The CDR3 DNA reads as TGCAGTACCCTTTGGCGGGAGGGCGGAGAGACCCAGTACTTC.